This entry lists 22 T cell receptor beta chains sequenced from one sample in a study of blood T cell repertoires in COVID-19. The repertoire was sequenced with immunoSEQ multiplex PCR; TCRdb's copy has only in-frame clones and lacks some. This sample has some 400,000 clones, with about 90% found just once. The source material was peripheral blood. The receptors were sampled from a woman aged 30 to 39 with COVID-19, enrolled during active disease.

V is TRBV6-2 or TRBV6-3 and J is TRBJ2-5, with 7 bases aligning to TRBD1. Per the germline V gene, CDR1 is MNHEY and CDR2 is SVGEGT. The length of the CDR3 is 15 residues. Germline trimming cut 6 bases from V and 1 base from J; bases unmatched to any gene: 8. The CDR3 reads CASSPTGTLQETQYF. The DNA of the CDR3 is TGTGCCAGCAGCCCGACAGGGACCCTCCAAGAGACCCAGTACTTC.

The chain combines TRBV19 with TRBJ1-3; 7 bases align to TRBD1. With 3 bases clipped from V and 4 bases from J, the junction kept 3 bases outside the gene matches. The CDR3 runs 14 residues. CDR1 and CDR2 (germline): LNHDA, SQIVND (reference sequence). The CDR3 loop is CASSIRDSGNTIYF. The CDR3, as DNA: TGTGCCAGTAGTATCAGGGACAGCGGAAACACCATATATTTT.

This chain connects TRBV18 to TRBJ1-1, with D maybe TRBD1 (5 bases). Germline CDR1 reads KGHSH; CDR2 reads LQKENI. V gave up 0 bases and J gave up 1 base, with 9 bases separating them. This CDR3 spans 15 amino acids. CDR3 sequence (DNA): TGTGCCAGCTCACCACCGGGGCGGCAGAACACTGAAGCTTTCTTT. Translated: CASSPPGRQNTEAFF. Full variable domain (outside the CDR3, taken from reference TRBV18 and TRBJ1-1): NAGVMQNPRHLVRRRGQEARLRCSPMKGHSHVYWYRQLPEEGLKFMVYLQKENIIDESGMPKERFSAEFPKEGPSILRIQQVVRGDSAAYFCASSPPGRQNTEAFFGQGTRLTVV.

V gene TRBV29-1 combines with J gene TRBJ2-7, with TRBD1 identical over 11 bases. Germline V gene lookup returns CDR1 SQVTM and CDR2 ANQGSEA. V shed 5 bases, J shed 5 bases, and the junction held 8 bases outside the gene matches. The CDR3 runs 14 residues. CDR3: CSVSRSGQGDEQYF. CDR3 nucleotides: TGCAGCGTTTCAAGATCGGGACAGGGGGACGAGCAGTACTTC.

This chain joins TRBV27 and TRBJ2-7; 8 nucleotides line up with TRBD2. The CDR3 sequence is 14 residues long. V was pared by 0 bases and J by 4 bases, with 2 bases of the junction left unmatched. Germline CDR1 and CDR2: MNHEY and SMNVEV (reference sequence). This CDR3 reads CASSLSGRVYEQYF. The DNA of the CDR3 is TGTGCCAGCAGTTTATCCGGGAGGGTTTACGAGCAGTACTTC.

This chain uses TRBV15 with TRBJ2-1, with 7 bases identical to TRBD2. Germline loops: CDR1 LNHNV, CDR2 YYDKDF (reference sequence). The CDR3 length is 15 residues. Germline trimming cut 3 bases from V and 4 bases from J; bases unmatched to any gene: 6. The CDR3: CATSRGSSGYNEQFF. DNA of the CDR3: TGTGCCACCAGCAGGGGTTCTAGCGGATACAATGAGCAGTTCTTC.

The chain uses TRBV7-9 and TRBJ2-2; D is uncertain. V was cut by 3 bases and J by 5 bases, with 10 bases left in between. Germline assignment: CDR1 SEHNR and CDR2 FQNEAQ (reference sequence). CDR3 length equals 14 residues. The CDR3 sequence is CASSFEARTGELFF. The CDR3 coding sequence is TGTGCCAGCAGCTTCGAGGCGCGGACCGGGGAGCTGTTTTTT.

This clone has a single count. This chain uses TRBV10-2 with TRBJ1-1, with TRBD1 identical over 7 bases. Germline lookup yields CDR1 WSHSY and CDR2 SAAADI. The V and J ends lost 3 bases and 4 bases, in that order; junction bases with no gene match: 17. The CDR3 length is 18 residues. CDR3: CASSDPFFPQGSRTEAFF. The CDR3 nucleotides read TGCGCCAGCAGTGACCCATTTTTCCCACAGGGGAGTCGCACTGAAGCTTTCTTT.

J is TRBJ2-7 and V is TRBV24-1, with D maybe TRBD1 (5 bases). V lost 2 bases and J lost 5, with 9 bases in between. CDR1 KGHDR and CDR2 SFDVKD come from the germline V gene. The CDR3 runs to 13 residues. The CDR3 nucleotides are TGTGCCACCAGTGATTACAGGTCACACGAGCAGTACTTC. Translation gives CATSDYRSHEQYF.

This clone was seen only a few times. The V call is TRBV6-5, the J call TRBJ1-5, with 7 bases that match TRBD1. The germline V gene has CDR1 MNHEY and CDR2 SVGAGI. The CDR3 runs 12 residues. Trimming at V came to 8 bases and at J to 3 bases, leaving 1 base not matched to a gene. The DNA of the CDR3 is TGTGCCAGCGGGACAGCCAATCAGCCCCAGCATTTT. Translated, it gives CASGTANQPQHF.

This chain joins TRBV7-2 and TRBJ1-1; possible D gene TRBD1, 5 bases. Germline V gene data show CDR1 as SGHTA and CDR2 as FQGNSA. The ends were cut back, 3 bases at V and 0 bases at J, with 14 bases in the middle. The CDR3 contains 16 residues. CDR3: CASSLGGSGMNTEAFF. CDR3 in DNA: TGTGCCAGCAGCTTGGGGGGATCAGGTATGAACACTGAAGCTTTCTTT. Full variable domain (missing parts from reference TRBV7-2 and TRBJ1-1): GAGVSQSPSNKVTEKGKDVELRCDPISGHTALYWYRQSLGQGLEFLIYFQGNSAPDKSGLPSDRFSAERTGGSVSTLTIQRTQQEDSAVYLCASSLGGSGMNTEAFFGQGTRLTVV.

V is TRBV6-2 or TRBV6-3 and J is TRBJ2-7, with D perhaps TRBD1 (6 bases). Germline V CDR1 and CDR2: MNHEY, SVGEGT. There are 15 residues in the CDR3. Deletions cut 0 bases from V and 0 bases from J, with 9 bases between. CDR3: CASSYSGQPSYEQYF. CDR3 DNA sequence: TGTGCCAGCAGTTACTCCGGACAGCCCTCCTACGAGCAGTACTTC.

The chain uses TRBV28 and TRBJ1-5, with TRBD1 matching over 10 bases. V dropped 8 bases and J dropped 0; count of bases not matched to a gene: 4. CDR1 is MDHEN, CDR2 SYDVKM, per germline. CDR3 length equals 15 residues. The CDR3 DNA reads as TGTGCCAGCCGACAGGGGGCCGATAGCAATCAGCCCCAGCATTTT. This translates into CASRQGADSNQPQHF.

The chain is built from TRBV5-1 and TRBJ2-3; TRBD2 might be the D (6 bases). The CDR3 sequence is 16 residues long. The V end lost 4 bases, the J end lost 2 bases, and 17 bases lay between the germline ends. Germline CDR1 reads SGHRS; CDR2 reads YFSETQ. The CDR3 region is CASSGTAGTDTDTQYF. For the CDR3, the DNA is TGCGCCAGCAGCGGAACGGCGGGGACCGACACAGATACGCAGTATTTT.

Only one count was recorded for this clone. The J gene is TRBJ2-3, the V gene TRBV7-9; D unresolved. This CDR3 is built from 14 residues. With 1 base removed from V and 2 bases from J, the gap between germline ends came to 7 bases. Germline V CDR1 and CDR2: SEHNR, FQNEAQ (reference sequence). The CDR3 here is CASSLGQSTDTQYF. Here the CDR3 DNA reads TGTGCCAGCAGCTTAGGGCAGTCCACAGATACGCAGTATTTT.

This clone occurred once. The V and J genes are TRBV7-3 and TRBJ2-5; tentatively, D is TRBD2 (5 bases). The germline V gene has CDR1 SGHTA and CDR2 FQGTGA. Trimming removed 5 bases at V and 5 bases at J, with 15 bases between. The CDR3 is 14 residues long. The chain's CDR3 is CASSPGDRRETQYF. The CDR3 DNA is TGTGCCAGCAGCCCCGGGGATCGTAGGGAGACCCAGTACTTC.

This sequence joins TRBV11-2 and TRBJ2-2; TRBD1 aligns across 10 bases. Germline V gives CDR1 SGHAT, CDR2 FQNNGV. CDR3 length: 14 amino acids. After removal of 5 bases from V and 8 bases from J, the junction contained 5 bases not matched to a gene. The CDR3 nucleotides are TGTGCCAGCAGCCGGACAGGGGGGACAGGGGAGCTGTTTTTT. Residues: CASSRTGGTGELFF.

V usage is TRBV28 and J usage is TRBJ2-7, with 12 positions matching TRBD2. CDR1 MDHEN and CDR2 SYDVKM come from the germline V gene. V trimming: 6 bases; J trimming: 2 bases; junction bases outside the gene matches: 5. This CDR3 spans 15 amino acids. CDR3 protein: CASSQTSGGTYEQYF. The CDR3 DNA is TGTGCCAGCAGCCAAACTAGCGGGGGGACCTACGAGCAGTACTTC. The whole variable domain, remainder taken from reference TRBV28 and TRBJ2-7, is DVKVTQSSRYLVKRTGEKVFLECVQDMDHENMFWYRQDPGLGLRLIYFSYDVKMKEKGDIPEGYSVSREKKERFSLILESASTNQTSMYLCASSQTSGGTYEQYFGPGTRLTVT.

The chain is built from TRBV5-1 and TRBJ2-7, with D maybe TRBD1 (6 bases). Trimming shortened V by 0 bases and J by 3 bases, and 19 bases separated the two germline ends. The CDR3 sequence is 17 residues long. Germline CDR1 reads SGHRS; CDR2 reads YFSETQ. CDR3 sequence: CASSLALQVAGVYEQYF. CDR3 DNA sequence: TGCGCCAGCAGCTTGGCCTTGCAGGTCGCAGGGGTCTACGAGCAGTACTTC. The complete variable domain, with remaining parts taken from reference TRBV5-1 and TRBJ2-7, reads KAGVTQTPRYLIKTRGQQVTLSCSPISGHRSVSWYQQTPGQGLQFLFEYFSETQRNKGNFPGRFSGRQFSNSRSEMNVSTLELGDSALYLCASSLALQVAGVYEQYFGPGTRLTVT.

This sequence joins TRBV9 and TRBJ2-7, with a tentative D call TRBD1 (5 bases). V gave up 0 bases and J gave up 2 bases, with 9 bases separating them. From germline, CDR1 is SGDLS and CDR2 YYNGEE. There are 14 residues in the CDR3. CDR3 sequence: CASSVDWGPYEQYF. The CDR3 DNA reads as TGTGCCAGCAGCGTAGACTGGGGCCCCTACGAGCAGTACTTC.

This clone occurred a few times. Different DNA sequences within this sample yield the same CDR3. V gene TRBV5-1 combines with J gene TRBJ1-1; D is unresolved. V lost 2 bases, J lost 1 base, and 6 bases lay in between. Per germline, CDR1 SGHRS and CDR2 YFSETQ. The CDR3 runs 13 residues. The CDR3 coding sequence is TGCGCCAGCAGCTTCCAGGAGAACACTGAAGCTTTCTTT. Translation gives CASSFQENTEAFF.

DNA of the CDR3: TGCGCCAGCAGCGACAGCGTTAGCTCCTACAATGAGCAGTTCTTC. This translates into CASSDSVSSYNEQFF. This sequence joins TRBV10-1 and TRBJ2-1, with D tentatively TRBD1 (5 bases). The V end lost 6 bases, the J end lost 0 bases, and 12 bases lay between the germline ends. CDR3 length: 15 amino acids. In germline, CDR1 is WNHNN, CDR2 SYGVQD (reference sequence).